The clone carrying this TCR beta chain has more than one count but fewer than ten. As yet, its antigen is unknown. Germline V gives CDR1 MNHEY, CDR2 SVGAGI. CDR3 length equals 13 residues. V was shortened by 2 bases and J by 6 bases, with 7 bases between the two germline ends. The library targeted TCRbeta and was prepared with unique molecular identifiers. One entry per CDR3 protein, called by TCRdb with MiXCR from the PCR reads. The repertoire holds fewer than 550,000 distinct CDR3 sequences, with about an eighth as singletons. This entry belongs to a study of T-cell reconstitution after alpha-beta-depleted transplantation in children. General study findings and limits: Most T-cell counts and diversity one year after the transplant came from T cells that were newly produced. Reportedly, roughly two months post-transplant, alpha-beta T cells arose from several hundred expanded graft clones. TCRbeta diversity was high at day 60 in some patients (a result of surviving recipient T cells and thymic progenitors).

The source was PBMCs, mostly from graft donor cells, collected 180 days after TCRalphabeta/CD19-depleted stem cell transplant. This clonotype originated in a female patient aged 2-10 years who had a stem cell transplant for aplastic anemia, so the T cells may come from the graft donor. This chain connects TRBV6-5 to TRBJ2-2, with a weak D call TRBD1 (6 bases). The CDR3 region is CASSYKGAGELFF. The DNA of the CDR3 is TGTGCCAGCAGTTACAAGGGGGCCGGGGAGCTGTTTTTT.